The 25 T cell receptor beta chains listed next were all sequenced from one sample in a study of T cell changes during pregnancy in multiple sclerosis. Assay: immunoSEQ multiplex PCR; the TCRdb copy retains only in-frame clones and omits some. This sample has about 110,000 clones; around 90% occur once, and the top ten carry less than 2%. This specimen was peripheral blood, taken after pregnancy. These receptors were collected from a female donor with multiple sclerosis, enrolled in a pregnancy study.

The rearrangement joins TRBV4-2 to TRBJ2-3, with D possibly TRBD2 on 6 matching bases. This CDR3 contains 12 residues. Germline V gene sequence: CDR1 LGHNA, CDR2 YNFKEQ. V lost 4 bases and J lost 10, with 12 bases in between. The CDR3: CASSPAGTSQYF. CDR3 DNA: TGTGCCAGCAGCCCAGCCGGGACTTCGCAGTATTTT.

V usage is TRBV2 and J usage is TRBJ1-3; D not certain. Per the germline V gene, CDR1 is SNHLY and CDR2 is FYNNEI. The CDR3 is 17 residues long. V lost 6 bases and J 0 bases, leaving 18 bases between the germline ends. DNA of the CDR3: TGTGCCAGCAGGGACTTAGACCGAGAGAGCTCTGGAAACACCATATATTTT. This codes for CASRDLDRESSGNTIYF. The full variable domain, its missing parts supplied by reference TRBV2 and TRBJ1-3, is EPEVTQTPSHQVTQMGQEVILRCVPISNHLYFYWYRQILGQKVEFLVSFYNNEISEKSEIFDDQFSVERPDGSNFTLKIRSTKLEDSAMYFCASRDLDRESSGNTIYFGEGSWLTVV.

This chain links TRBV9 with TRBJ1-1, with D tentatively TRBD1 (6 bases). The CDR3 has 15 residues. The germline V gene has CDR1 SGDLS and CDR2 YYNGEE. Trimming took off 3 bases at V and 0 bases at J, with 12 bases between the two ends. In DNA, the CDR3 is TGTGCCAGCAGCGCCTTACAGGGAATGAACACTGAAGCTTTCTTT. Protein: CASSALQGMNTEAFF.

The chain couples TRBV27 to TRBJ1-1; unclear D gene. Germline V gives CDR1 MNHEY, CDR2 SMNVEV (reference sequence). V shed 3 bases and J shed 4 bases, with 12 bases lying between them. The CDR3 spans 14 residues. The CDR3 protein is CASSFAGRGTEAFF. CDR3 bases: TGTGCCAGCAGTTTTGCGGGGAGAGGCACTGAAGCTTTCTTT.

The chain uses TRBV7-3 and TRBJ2-7; tentative D call: TRBD1 (5 bases). Germline V gene data show CDR1 as SGHTA and CDR2 as FQGTGA. V was shortened by 6 bases and J by 7 bases, with 19 bases between the two germline ends. This CDR3 is built from 14 residues. CDR3 protein: CASSPQAARSEQYF. The DNA for the CDR3 is TGTGCCAGCAGTCCACAGGCGGCCAGGAGTGAGCAGTACTTC.

The chain joins TRBV28 to TRBJ2-3; TRBD1 might be the D (6 bases). CDR1 and CDR2 (germline): MDHEN, SYDVKM. The ends were cut back, 4 bases at V and 5 bases at J, with 25 bases in the middle. The CDR3 runs 18 residues. CDR3 sequence reads: CASSSNSGTLGPQDTQYF. The CDR3 region has the DNA TGTGCCAGCAGTTCAAATTCCGGGACACTAGGGCCACAAGATACGCAGTATTTT. Full variable domain (outside the CDR3, taken from reference TRBV28 and TRBJ2-3): DVKVTQSSRYLVKRTGEKVFLECVQDMDHENMFWYRQDPGLGLRLIYFSYDVKMKEKGDIPEGYSVSREKKERFSLILESASTNQTSMYLCASSSNSGTLGPQDTQYFGPGTRLTVL.

The gene calls are TRBV7-3 and TRBJ2-7; D is possibly TRBD1 (6 bases). The CDR3 length is 13 residues. Germline CDR1 and CDR2: SGHTA and FQGTGA. Trimming cost V 5 bases and J 4 bases, with 12 bases left between them. CDR3 region: CASSQGPGYEQYF. CDR3 bases: TGTGCCAGCAGCCAGGGGCCAGGATACGAGCAGTACTTC.

This clone has only one observation. The rearrangement joins TRBV6-6 to TRBJ2-2; D remains unclear. Trimming removed 2 bases from V and 6 bases from J, with 13 bases in between. Germline V CDR1 and CDR2: MNHNY, SVGAGI (reference sequence). CDR3 length equals 15 residues. CDR3 nucleotide sequence: TGTGCCAGCAGTTACGGCCCTAGTTATGCCGGGGAGCTGTTTTTT. This encodes CASSYGPSYAGELFF.

This chain links TRBV5-1 with TRBJ2-5, with TRBD2 matching 12 bases. This CDR3 contains 17 residues. CDR1 and CDR2 from the germline V gene are SGHRS and YFSETQ. V trimming: 4 bases; J trimming: 2 bases; junction bases outside the gene matches: 9. Here the CDR3 reads CASSGTSGPGRQETQYF. CDR3 coding DNA: TGCGCCAGCAGCGGGACTAGCGGGCCGGGACGACAAGAGACCCAGTACTTC.

The V gene is TRBV27, the J gene TRBJ2-7; 7 nucleotides match TRBD1. The V segment lost 3 bases and the J segment 5 bases; nucleotides outside the gene matches: 7. Germline values: CDR1 MNHEY, CDR2 SMNVEV (reference sequence). The CDR3 is made up of 14 amino acids. DNA of the CDR3: TGTGCCAGCAGTTTCAGACAGGGTCTGCACGAGCAGTACTTC. It yields the protein CASSFRQGLHEQYF.

The gene calls are TRBV5-1 and TRBJ2-5; weak D call: TRBD2 (6 bases). CDR3 size: 15 residues. Trimming took 4 bases from V and 2 from J, leaving 15 bases between them. Germline V gene data show CDR1 as SGHRS and CDR2 as YFSETQ. This chain's CDR3 is CASSPRDGYQETQYF. CDR3 coding DNA: TGCGCCAGCAGCCCGCGGGACGGTTATCAAGAGACCCAGTACTTC.

Only a few counts were recorded for this clone. The genes are TRBV9 and TRBJ2-1, with TRBD1 identical over 7 bases. Germline loops: CDR1 SGDLS, CDR2 YYNGEE. Trimming removed 2 bases from V and 9 bases from J; junction bases left unmatched: 14. This CDR3 has 16 amino acids. The CDR3 sequence is CASSVGDRAQSAEQFF. The CDR3 bases are TGTGCCAGCAGCGTTGGGGACAGAGCGCAGAGTGCTGAGCAGTTCTTC.

The V call is TRBV9, the J call TRBJ2-1; D unclear. Germline-derived CDR1 and CDR2 are SGDLS and YYNGEE. CDR3 size: 15 residues. Deletions cut 0 bases from V and 0 bases from J, with 7 bases between. The CDR3 spells CASSVDFNSYNEQFF. The DNA for the CDR3 is TGTGCCAGCAGCGTAGACTTTAACTCCTACAATGAGCAGTTCTTC.

The V and J genes are TRBV7-9 and TRBJ2-6, with 9 nucleotides matching TRBD2. The CDR3 spans 18 residues. The trim removed 5 bases at V and 4 bases at J, leaving 12 bases unmatched. Per the germline V gene, CDR1 is SEHNR and CDR2 is FQNEAQ (reference sequence). CDR3 sequence (DNA): TGTGCCAGCAGCCCGCGGGGGGGAGGGCCGGCGGGGGCCAACGTCCTGACTTTC. It encodes CASSPRGGGPAGANVLTF.

This rearrangement joins TRBV6-6 to TRBJ2-7, with TRBD1 identical over 9 bases. Germline values: CDR1 MNHNY, CDR2 SVGAGI (reference sequence). This CDR3 region has 11 residues. The V and J ends lost 8 bases and 5 bases, in that order; junction bases with no gene match: 1. CDR3 nucleotide sequence: TGTGCCAGCGGGACAGGGAACGAGCAGTACTTC. Translation: CASGTGNEQYF.

The chain links TRBV15 to TRBJ1-5, with a tentative D call TRBD1 (6 bases). Trimming removed 0 bases from V and 3 bases from J, with 15 bases in between. Looked up from germline, CDR1 is LNHNV and CDR2 is YYDKDF (reference sequence). CDR3 length: 17 residues. The CDR3 DNA sequence: TGTGCCACCAGCAGAGAGAACAGGGCGAGCTTCAATCAGCCCCAGCATTTT. Its translation: CATSRENRASFNQPQHF.

This clone showed up just once. The CDR3 coding sequence is TGTGCCAGCAGTTCTGACAGGGCTAACTATGGCTACACCTTC. Residues: CASSSDRANYGYTF. J is TRBJ1-2 and V is TRBV6-5, with 7 bases aligning to TRBD1. V was clipped by 4 bases and J by 0 bases; unmatched bases: 2. This CDR3 contains 14 residues. Germline V gene lookup returns CDR1 MNHEY and CDR2 SVGAGI.

J is TRBJ2-5 and V is TRBV5-4; TRBD2 agrees at 14 bases. This CDR3 has 16 residues. Germline V gives CDR1 SGHNT, CDR2 YYREEE (reference sequence). Trimming at V came to 3 bases and at J to 3 bases, leaving 4 bases not matched to a gene. The CDR3 reads CASSSGLAGAKETQYF. For the CDR3, the DNA is TGTGCCAGCAGCTCGGGACTAGCGGGGGCCAAAGAGACCCAGTACTTC.

The chain recombines TRBV29-1 with TRBJ2-7, with 7 bases fitting TRBD1. This CDR3 has 12 amino acids. CDR1 is SQVTM, CDR2 ANQGSEA, per germline. The V and J ends lost 1 base and 7 bases, in that order; junction bases with no gene match: 4. The CDR3 bases are TGCAGCGTTGAAGGGACAGGTTGGGAGCAGTACTTC. It yields the protein CSVEGTGWEQYF.

The chain joins TRBV5-1 to TRBJ2-3; possible D gene TRBD2, 5 bases. Germline V gene sequence: CDR1 SGHRS, CDR2 YFSETQ. Trimming took off 4 bases at V and 0 bases at J, with 9 bases between the two ends. The length of the CDR3 is 14 residues. This CDR3 reads CASSNRTSTDTQYF. The CDR3 DNA reads TGCGCCAGCAGCAATCGGACTAGCACAGATACGCAGTATTTT.

The rearrangement links TRBV7-9 to TRBJ1-1, with 7 bases that match TRBD1. CDR3 size: 15 residues. CDR1 and CDR2 from the germline V gene are SEHNR and FQNEAQ (reference sequence). Germline trimming cut 1 base from V and 0 bases from J; bases unmatched to any gene: 2. CDR3 DNA sequence: TGTGCCAGCAGCTTAGGAGACAGGGTGAACACTGAAGCTTTCTTT. Its translation is CASSLGDRVNTEAFF.

The chain recombines TRBV9 with TRBJ2-4; tentative D call: TRBD1 (6 bases). The CDR3 is 13 residues long. Germline V gene lookup returns CDR1 SGDLS and CDR2 YYNGEE. With 0 bases removed from V and 13 bases from J, the gap between germline ends came to 14 bases. In nucleotides, the CDR3 is TGTGCCAGCAGCGTAGAGGTGTGGGGACACCAGTACTTC. It encodes CASSVEVWGHQYF. The full variable domain, its missing parts supplied by reference TRBV9 and TRBJ2-4, is DSGVTQTPKHLITATGQRVTLRCSPRSGDLSVYWYQQSLDQGLQFLIQYYNGEERAKGNILERFSAQQFPDLHSELNLSSLELGDSALYFCASSVEVWGHQYFGAGTRLSVL.

J is TRBJ2-1 and V is TRBV27; 10 bases line up with TRBD1. Unmatched junction bases numbered 7, after V lost 0 bases and J lost 8 bases. This CDR3 is 16 amino acids long. CDR1 MNHEY and CDR2 SMNVEV come from the germline V gene (reference sequence). This CDR3 is CASSLSGQGTRYEQFF. CDR3 in DNA: TGTGCCAGCAGTTTATCGGGACAGGGGACCCGGTATGAGCAGTTCTTC.

V gene TRBV7-2 combines with J gene TRBJ2-1; no firm D call. From germline, CDR1 is SGHTA and CDR2 FQGNSA. Between the trimmed V and J ends, which lost 4 bases and 0 bases, there was a span of 7 bases. The CDR3 is made up of 14 amino acids. CDR3 coding DNA: TGTGCCAGCAGCTATAATCCCTCCTACAATGAGCAGTTCTTC. This gives the protein CASSYNPSYNEQFF.

The genes are TRBV7-6 and TRBJ2-3; no definite D call. The CDR3 runs 13 residues. CDR1 and CDR2 from the germline V gene are SGHVS and FNYEAQ. Trimming took off 8 bases at V and 3 bases at J, with 12 bases between the two ends. As DNA, the CDR3 is TGTGCCAGCTCCCCAACGAGGACAGATACGCAGTATTTT. Translated, it gives CASSPTRTDTQYF.